This entry describes one TCR beta chain. Germline lookup yields CDR1 SGHVS and CDR2 FNYEAQ. The CDR3 has 13 residues. Trimming took off 3 bases at V and 7 bases at J, with 9 bases between the two ends. These data originate in a study of cytomegalovirus exposure and HLA in healthy donors. Overall study: Roughly 180 million T cells yielded 90 million to 130 million unique TCR beta sequences in earlier analysis.

In the PCR, 60 Vbeta and 13 Jbeta primers were used. Assay used: immunoSEQ multiplex PCR; TCRdb lists only in-frame clones, some missing. Here the sample spans approximately 140,000 clones, around 75% being singletons. This rearrangement joins TRBV7-6 to TRBJ2-2; no definite D call. The sequencing sample was made of PBMCs. This clonotype was sampled from a human donor in good health. CDR3 bases: TGTGCCAGCAGCTTGATAACGGGCGGGGAGCTGTTTTTT. Protein product: CASSLITGGELFF.